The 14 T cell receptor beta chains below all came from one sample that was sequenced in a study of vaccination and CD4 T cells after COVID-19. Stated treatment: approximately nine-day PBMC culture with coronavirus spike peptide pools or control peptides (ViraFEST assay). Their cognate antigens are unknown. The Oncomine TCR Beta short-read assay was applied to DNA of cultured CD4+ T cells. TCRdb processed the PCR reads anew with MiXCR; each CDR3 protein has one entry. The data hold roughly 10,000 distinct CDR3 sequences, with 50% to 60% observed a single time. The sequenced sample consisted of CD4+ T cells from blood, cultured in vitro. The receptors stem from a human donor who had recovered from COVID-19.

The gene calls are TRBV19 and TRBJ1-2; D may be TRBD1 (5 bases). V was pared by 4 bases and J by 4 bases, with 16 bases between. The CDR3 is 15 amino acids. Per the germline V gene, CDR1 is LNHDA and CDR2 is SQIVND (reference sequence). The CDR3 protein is CASSTRAGPVYGYTF. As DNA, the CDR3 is TGTGCCAGTAGTACCCGTGCGGGACCGGTCTATGGCTACACCTTC.

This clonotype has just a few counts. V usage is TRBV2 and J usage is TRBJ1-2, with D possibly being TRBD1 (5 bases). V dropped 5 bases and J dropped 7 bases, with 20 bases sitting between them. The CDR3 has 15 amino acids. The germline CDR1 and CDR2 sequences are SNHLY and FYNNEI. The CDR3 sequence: CASSSALRRGSGYTF. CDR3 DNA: TGTGCCAGCAGTTCTGCTCTTAGAAGGGGTTCTGGCTACACCTTC. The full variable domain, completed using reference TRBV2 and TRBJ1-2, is EPEVTQTPSHQVTQMGQEVILRCVPISNHLYFYWYRQILGQKVEFLVSFYNNEISEKSEIFDDQFSVERPDGSNFTLKIRSTKLEDSAMYFCASSSALRRGSGYTFGSGTRLTVV.

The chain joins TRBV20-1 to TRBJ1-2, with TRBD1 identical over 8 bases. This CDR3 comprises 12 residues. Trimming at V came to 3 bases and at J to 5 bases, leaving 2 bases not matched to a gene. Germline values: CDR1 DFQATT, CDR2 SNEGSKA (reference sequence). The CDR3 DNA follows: TGCAGTGCTAGTAACAGGGGGTATGGCTACACCTTC. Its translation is CSASNRGYGYTF.

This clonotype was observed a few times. The CDR3 loop reads CASSGTFYNEQFF. For the CDR3, the DNA is TGTGCCAGCAGTGGGACCTTCTACAATGAGCAGTTCTTC. The chain links TRBV2 to TRBJ2-1; D not resolved. Per germline, CDR1 SNHLY and CDR2 FYNNEI. V lost 4 bases and J 3 bases, leaving 7 bases between the germline ends. This CDR3 has 13 residues.

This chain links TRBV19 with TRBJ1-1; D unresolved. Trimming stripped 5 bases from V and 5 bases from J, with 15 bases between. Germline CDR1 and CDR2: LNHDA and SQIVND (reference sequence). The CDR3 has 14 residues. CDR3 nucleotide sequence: TGTGCCAGTAGTCCAAAGAGATATAGTACTGAAGCTTTCTTT. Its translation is CASSPKRYSTEAFF.

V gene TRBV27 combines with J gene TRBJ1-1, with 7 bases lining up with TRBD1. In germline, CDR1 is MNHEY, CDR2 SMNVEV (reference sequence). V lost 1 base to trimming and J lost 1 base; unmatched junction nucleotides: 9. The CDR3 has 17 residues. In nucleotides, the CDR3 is TGTGCCAGCAGTTTATTTCGGTGGGGGACAGAGAACACTGAAGCTTTCTTT. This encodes CASSLFRWGTENTEAFF.

The CDR3 sequence: CASSSQGSGANVLTF. The CDR3 DNA reads TGTGCCAGCAGTAGCCAGGGGTCCGGGGCCAACGTCCTGACTTTC. The chain couples TRBV28 to TRBJ2-6, with D possibly being TRBD1 (6 bases). The CDR3 is 15 amino acids. Looked up from germline, CDR1 is MDHEN and CDR2 is SYDVKM. Trimming pared 5 bases from V and 4 bases from J, leaving 12 bases between. Based on the CDR3 plus reference TRBV28 and TRBJ2-6, the full variable domain is DVKVTQSSRYLVKRTGEKVFLECVQDMDHENMFWYRQDPGLGLRLIYFSYDVKMKEKGDIPEGYSVSREKKERFSLILESASTNQTSMYLCASSSQGSGANVLTFGAGSRLTVL.

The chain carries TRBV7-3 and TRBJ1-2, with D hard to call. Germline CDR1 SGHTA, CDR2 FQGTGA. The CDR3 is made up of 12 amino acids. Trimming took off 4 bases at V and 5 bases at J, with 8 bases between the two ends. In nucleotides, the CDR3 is TGTGCCAGCAGCTCCATCGGATATGGCTACACCTTC. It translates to CASSSIGYGYTF.

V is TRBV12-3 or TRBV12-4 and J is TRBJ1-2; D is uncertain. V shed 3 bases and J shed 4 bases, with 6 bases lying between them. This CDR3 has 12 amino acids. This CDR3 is CASSFGFYGYTF. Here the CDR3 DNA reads TGTGCCAGCAGTTTTGGATTCTATGGCTACACCTTC.

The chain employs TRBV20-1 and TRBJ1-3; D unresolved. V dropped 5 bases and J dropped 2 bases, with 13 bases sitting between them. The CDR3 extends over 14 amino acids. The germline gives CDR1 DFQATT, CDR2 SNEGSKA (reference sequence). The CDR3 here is CSAPAISTGNTIYF. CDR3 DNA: TGCAGTGCTCCCGCGATCTCCACTGGAAACACCATATATTTT.

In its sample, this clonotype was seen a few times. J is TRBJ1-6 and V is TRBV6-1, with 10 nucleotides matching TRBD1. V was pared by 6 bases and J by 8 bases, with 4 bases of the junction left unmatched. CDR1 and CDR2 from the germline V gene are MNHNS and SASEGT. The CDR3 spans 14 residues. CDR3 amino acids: CASRRQGADSPLHF. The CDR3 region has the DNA TGTGCCAGCAGGCGACAGGGGGCGGATTCACCCCTCCACTTT.

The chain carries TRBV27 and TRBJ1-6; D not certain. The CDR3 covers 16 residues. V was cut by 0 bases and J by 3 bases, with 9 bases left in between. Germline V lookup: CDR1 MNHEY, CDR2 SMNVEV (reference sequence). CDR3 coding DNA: TGTGCCAGCAGTTTATCCCGGACCGTCTATAATTCACCCCTCCACTTT. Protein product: CASSLSRTVYNSPLHF.

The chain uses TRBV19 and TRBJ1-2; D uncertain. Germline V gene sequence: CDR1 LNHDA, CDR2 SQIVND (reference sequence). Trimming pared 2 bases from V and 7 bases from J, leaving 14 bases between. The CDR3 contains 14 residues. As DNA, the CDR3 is TGTGCCAGTAGTATACCCTTACGAGGGATTGGCTACACCTTC. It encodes CASSIPLRGIGYTF.

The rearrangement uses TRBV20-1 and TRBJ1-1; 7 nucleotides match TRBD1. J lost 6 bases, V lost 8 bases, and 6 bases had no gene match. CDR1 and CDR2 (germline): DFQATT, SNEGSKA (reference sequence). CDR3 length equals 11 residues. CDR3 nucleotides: TGCAGTACAACAGGGGAGCCTGAAGCTTTCTTT. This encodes CSTTGEPEAFF.